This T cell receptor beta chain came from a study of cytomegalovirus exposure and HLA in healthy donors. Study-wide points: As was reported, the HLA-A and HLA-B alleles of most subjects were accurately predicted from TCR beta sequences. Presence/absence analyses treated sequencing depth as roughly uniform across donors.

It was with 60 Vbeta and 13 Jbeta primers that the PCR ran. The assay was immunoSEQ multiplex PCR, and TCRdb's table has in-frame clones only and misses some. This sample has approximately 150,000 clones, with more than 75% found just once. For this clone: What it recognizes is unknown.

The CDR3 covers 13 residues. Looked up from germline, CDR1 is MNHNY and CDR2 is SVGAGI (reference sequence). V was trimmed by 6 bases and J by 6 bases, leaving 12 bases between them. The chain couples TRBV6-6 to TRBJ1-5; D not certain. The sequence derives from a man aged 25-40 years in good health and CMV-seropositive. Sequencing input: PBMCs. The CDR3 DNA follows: TGTGCCAGCAGCCACGGGGTTGGTCAGCCCCAGCATTTT. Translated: CASSHGVGQPQHF.